This TCR beta chain derives from a study of blood T cell repertoires in COVID-19. Across the whole study: Material from acute and convalescent COVID-19 was sourced from the United States, Italy and Spain. Sources were T cells, B-cell-depleted T cells, or PBMCs; the material itself was cDNA or gDNA.

In the original workflow: Nucleated cell number was recorded as an estimate derived from reference gene primer amplification. The method was immunoSEQ multiplex PCR; TCRdb's version includes in-frame clones alone and lacks a portion of them. From that table come the V and J calls and clone size; the DNA was used to work out D and trimming. In the table there are roughly 32,000 clones, 80% to 95% of which are singletons. There are 14 residues in the CDR3. The V and J ends lost 0 bases and 6 bases respectively, with 9 bases between them. The germline CDR1 and CDR2 sequences are MNHNS and SASEGT. The source material was peripheral blood. This sequence originates from a man older than 75 with acute or convalescent COVID-19. J is TRBJ1-5 and V is TRBV6-1, with D tentatively TRBD1 (6 bases). The CDR3 is CASSEARGRQPQHF. DNA for the CDR3: TGTGCCAGCAGTGAAGCGCGGGGGCGTCAGCCCCAGCATTTT.